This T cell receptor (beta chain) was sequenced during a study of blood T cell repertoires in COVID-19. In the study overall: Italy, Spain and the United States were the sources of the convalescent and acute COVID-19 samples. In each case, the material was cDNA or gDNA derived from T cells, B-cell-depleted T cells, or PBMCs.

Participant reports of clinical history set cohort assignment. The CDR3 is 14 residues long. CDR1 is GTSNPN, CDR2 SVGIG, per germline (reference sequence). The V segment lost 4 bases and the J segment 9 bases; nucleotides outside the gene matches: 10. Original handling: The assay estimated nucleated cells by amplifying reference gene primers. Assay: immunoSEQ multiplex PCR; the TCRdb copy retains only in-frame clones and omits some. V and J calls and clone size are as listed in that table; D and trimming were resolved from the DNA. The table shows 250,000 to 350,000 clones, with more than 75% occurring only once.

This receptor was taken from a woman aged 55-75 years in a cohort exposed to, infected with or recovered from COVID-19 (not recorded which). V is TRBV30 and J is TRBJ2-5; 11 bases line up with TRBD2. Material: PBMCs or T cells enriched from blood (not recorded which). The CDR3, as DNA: TGTGCCTGGATAGGGACTAGCGGAGCTGGGGCCCAGTACTTC. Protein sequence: CAWIGTSGAGAQYF.